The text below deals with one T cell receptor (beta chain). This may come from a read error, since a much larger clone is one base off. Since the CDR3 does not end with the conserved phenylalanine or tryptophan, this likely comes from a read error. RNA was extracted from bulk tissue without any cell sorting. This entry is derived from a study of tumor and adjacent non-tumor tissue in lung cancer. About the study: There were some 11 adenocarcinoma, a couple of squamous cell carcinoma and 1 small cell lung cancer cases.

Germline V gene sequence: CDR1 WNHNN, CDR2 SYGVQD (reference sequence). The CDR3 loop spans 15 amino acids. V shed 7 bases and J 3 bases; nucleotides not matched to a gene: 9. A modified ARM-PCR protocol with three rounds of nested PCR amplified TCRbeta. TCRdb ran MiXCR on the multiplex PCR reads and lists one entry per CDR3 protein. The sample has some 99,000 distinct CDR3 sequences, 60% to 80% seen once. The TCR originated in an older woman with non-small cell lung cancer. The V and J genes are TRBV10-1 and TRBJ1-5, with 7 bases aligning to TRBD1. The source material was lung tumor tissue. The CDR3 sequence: CASTLRQGYNQPQHY. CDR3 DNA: TGCGCCAGCACCCTAAGACAGGGCTACAATCAGCCCCAGCATTAT.